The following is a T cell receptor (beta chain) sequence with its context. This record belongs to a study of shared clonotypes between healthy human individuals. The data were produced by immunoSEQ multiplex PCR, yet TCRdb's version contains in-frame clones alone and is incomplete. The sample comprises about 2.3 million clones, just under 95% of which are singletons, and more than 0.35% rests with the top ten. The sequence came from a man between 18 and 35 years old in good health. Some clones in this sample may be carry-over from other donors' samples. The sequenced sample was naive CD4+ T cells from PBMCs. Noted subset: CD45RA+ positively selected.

The CDR3 sequence is CASSQTTSTTGETQYF. The CDR3 DNA reads as TGTGCCAGCAGTCAAACGACTTCCACGACCGGGGAGACCCAGTACTTC. The chain links TRBV27 to TRBJ2-5, with D uncertain. CDR1 and CDR2 from the germline V gene are MNHEY and SMNVEV (reference sequence). V dropped 5 bases and J dropped 5 bases, with 21 bases sitting between them. The CDR3 loop spans 16 amino acids.